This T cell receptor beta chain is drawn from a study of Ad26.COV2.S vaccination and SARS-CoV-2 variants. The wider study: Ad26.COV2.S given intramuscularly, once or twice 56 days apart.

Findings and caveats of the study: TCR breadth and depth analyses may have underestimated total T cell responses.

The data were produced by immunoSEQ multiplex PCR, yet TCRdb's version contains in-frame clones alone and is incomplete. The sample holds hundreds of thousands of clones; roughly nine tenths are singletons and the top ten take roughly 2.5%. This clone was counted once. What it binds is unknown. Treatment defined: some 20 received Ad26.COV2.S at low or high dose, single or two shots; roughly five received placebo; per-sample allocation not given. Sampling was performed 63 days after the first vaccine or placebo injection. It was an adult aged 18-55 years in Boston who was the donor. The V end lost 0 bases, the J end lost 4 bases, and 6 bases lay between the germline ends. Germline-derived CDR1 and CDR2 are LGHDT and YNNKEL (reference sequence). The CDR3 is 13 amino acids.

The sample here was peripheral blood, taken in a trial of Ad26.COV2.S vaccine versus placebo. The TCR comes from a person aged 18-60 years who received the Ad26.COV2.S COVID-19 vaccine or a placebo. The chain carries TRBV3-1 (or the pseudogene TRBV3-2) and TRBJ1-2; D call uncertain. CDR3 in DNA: TGTGCCAGCAGCCAAGAGGCCGCCTATGGCTACACCTTC. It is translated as CASSQEAAYGYTF.